The 24 T cell receptor beta chains in this list originate from one sample, sequenced in a study of blood T cell repertoires in COVID-19. Clones were read by immunoSEQ multiplex PCR, and TCRdb kept only the in-frame ones, dropping some. In the table there are 120,000 or so clones, almost 70% of which are singletons. Sequenced: peripheral blood. These TCRs come from a woman aged 70 to 79 with acute or convalescent COVID-19.

This sequence joins TRBV19 and TRBJ2-5, with a possible D match to TRBD2 (6 bases). This CDR3 is built from 14 residues. Germline V CDR1 and CDR2: LNHDA, SQIVND (reference sequence). Trimming cost V 5 bases and J 4 bases, with 14 bases left between them. This CDR3 reads CASSVGGRAETQYF. The DNA for the CDR3 is TGTGCCAGTAGTGTTGGAGGGCGCGCAGAGACCCAGTACTTC.

This clone was recorded a few times. This rearrangement joins TRBV9 to TRBJ2-1; 10 positions agree with TRBD2. There are 15 residues in the CDR3. CDR1 is SGDLS and CDR2 is YYNGEE in the germline V gene. With 4 bases clipped from V and 3 bases from J, the junction kept 4 bases outside the gene matches. This CDR3 is CASSSTSGYYNEQFF. CDR3 bases: TGTGCCAGCAGCTCGACTAGCGGGTACTACAATGAGCAGTTCTTC.

The chain links TRBV5-1 to TRBJ2-7, with a tentative D call TRBD1 (5 bases). The ends were cut back, 0 bases at V and 3 bases at J, with 16 bases in the middle. Germline V gene lookup returns CDR1 SGHRS and CDR2 YFSETQ. CDR3 length: 16 residues. The CDR3 spells CASSLGPGVGDYEQYF. CDR3 sequence (DNA): TGCGCCAGCAGCTTGGGACCTGGGGTAGGGGACTACGAGCAGTACTTC.

The rearrangement links TRBV3-1 (or the pseudogene TRBV3-2) to TRBJ2-3, with 9 nucleotides matching TRBD1. The trim removed 2 bases at V and 3 bases at J, leaving 6 bases unmatched. Germline V gene sequence: CDR1 LGHDT, CDR2 YNNKEL (reference sequence). The CDR3 runs to 16 residues. CDR3 nucleotides: TGTGCCAGCAGCCAAACCCGGGACAGGGTTACAGATACGCAGTATTTT. Protein product: CASSQTRDRVTDTQYF.

The chain employs TRBV11-2 and TRBJ2-2; 11 positions match TRBD2. The CDR3 is 18 amino acids. The germline gives CDR1 SGHAT, CDR2 FQNNGV. V shed 0 bases, J shed 2 bases, and the junction held 5 bases outside the gene matches. DNA for the CDR3: TGTGCCAGCAGCTTAGAACTAGCGGGGGCCATCAACACCGGGGAGCTGTTTTTT. It specifies CASSLELAGAINTGELFF.

This clone was observed a handful of times. The CDR3 reads CASSPLTSGVNEQFF. In DNA, the CDR3 is TGCGCCAGCAGCCCTCTGACTAGCGGGGTCAATGAGCAGTTCTTC. The chain couples TRBV5-1 to TRBJ2-1; TRBD2 agrees at 11 bases. Trimming cost V 4 bases and J 6 bases; bases outside gene matches: 6. Germline CDR1 and CDR2: SGHRS and YFSETQ. This CDR3 is 15 amino acids long.

The chain joins TRBV28 to TRBJ2-7; D call uncertain. This CDR3 is 12 amino acids long. Germline values: CDR1 MDHEN, CDR2 SYDVKM. V was cut by 2 bases and J by 5 bases, with 7 bases left in between. The DNA for the CDR3 is TGTGCCAGCAGTTTAGTGGCGGACGAGCAGTACTTC. Protein product: CASSLVADEQYF.

The chain carries TRBV6-2 or TRBV6-3 and TRBJ2-1, with D perhaps matching TRBD2 (5 bases). V gave up 0 bases and J gave up 6 bases, with 18 bases separating them. CDR1 is MNHEY, CDR2 SVGEGT, per germline. The CDR3 extends over 17 amino acids. The CDR3 reads CASSYSSELVPTNEQFF. DNA for the CDR3: TGTGCCAGCAGTTACTCGTCGGAACTAGTCCCAACCAATGAGCAGTTCTTC.

The CDR3 DNA is TGTGCCAGCAGTTACTCGACGGGTGTCACTGAAGCTTTCTTT. Encoded protein: CASSYSTGVTEAFF. V and J are TRBV6-6 and TRBJ1-1; no clear D gene. Germline V lookup: CDR1 MNHNY, CDR2 SVGAGI (reference sequence). This CDR3 contains 14 residues. V lost 0 bases to trimming and J lost 4 bases, with 9 bases between them.

This chain connects TRBV6-5 to TRBJ2-2, with a possible D match to TRBD2 (6 bases). This CDR3 has 15 amino acids. CDR1 and CDR2 (germline): MNHEY, SVGAGI. Between the trimmed V and J ends, which lost 5 bases and 6 bases, there was a span of 16 bases. CDR3 bases: TGTGCCAGCAGTCTTCCCGGGACTTATCCCGGGGAGCTGTTTTTT. Residues: CASSLPGTYPGELFF.

The DNA for the CDR3 is TGTGCCAGTAGTCCCGACCCCAGGGTAGCGGGAAACACAGATACGCAGTATTTT. Residues: CASSPDPRVAGNTDTQYF. The V and J genes are TRBV19 and TRBJ2-3; 8 bases agree with TRBD2. The junction had 15 bases not matched to a gene; V was cut back by 5 bases and J by 2 bases. The CDR3 extends over 18 amino acids. Germline values: CDR1 LNHDA, CDR2 SQIVND (reference sequence).

The chain links TRBV7-8 to TRBJ2-5; a weak D match, TRBD2 (5 bases). CDR1 and CDR2 (germline): SGHVS, FQNEAQ. The CDR3 runs 13 residues. V shed 5 bases and J shed 5 bases, with 12 bases lying between them. DNA of the CDR3: TGTGCCAGCAGCAATAGCGTCGGGGAGACCCAGTACTTC. It translates to CASSNSVGETQYF.

The chain joins TRBV6-5 to TRBJ2-1; the D gene is possibly TRBD2 (5 bases). V was clipped by 4 bases and J by 7 bases, with 14 bases between them. This CDR3 has 14 amino acids. Germline CDR1 is MNHEY and CDR2 is SVGAGI. CDR3 coding DNA: TGTGCCAGCAGTTCCGATACCGGGAAAAATGAGCAGTTCTTC. This sequence encodes CASSSDTGKNEQFF.

This chain uses TRBV12-5 with TRBJ1-5, with a possible D match to TRBD1 (5 bases). The CDR3 is made up of 15 amino acids. The germline CDR1 and CDR2 sequences are LGHNT and FRNRAP. V was trimmed by 1 base and J by 4 bases, leaving 11 bases between them. The CDR3 DNA follows: TGTGCTAGTGGTTTGGGGAGGCGGGGGAATCAGCCCCAGCATTTT. Residues: CASGLGRRGNQPQHF.

The V call is TRBV27, the J call TRBJ2-1, with 13 bases identical to TRBD2. The CDR3 totals 18 residues. Germline CDR1 is MNHEY and CDR2 is SMNVEV (reference sequence). After removal of 3 bases from V and 5 bases from J, the junction contained 10 bases not matched to a gene. CDR3 in amino acids: CASSFRLAGGRMDNEQFF. The CDR3 coding sequence is TGTGCCAGCAGTTTCAGACTAGCGGGGGGTCGAATGGACAATGAGCAGTTCTTC.

The CDR3 region has the DNA TGCAGCGCCCGGGACAGGGGGTACAATGAGCAGTTCTTC. Protein sequence: CSARDRGYNEQFF. V gene TRBV29-1 combines with J gene TRBJ2-1; TRBD1 agrees at 11 bases. The germline gives CDR1 SQVTM, CDR2 ANQGSEA. This CDR3 has 13 amino acids. V shed 7 bases and J 4 bases; nucleotides not matched to a gene: 3.

The rearrangement links TRBV4-1 to TRBJ2-4, with TRBD1 matching 9 bases. This CDR3 is built from 16 residues. Germline CDR1 MGHRA, CDR2 YSYEKL. The junction had 5 bases not matched to a gene; V was cut back by 0 bases and J by 5 bases. The CDR3 region is CASSQDGTGQQNIQYF. CDR3 sequence (DNA): TGCGCCAGCAGCCAAGACGGGACAGGGCAACAAAACATTCAGTACTTC.

The sample holds one count of this clone. The chain combines TRBV10-3 with TRBJ1-6; D is perhaps TRBD1 (5 bases). The CDR3 has 16 amino acids. Germline V gene sequence: CDR1 ENHRY, CDR2 SYGVKD. Trimming took 1 base from V and 6 from J, leaving 13 bases between them. As DNA, the CDR3 is TGTGCCATCAGTGAGTACGACAGTTTAGTTAATTCACCCCTCCACTTT. The encoded protein is CAISEYDSLVNSPLHF.

This chain connects TRBV2 to TRBJ2-7; 13 bases map to TRBD2. Germline values: CDR1 SNHLY, CDR2 FYNNEI. This CDR3 contains 14 residues. The junction had 7 bases not matched to a gene; V was cut back by 7 bases and J by 7 bases. The CDR3 DNA reads TGTGCCAGCACGGGGACTAGCGGGATGGGAGAGCAGTACTTC. It encodes CASTGTSGMGEQYF.

The rearrangement links TRBV10-1 to TRBJ1-2; tentatively, D is TRBD1 (6 bases). V was shortened by 6 bases and J by 4 bases, with 12 bases between the two germline ends. CDR3 length: 13 amino acids. CDR1 and CDR2 from the germline V gene are WNHNN and SYGVQD (reference sequence). CDR3 coding DNA: TGCGCCAGCAGCCCGGGACACCTCTATGGCTACACCTTC. The encoded protein is CASSPGHLYGYTF.

This chain uses TRBV10-3 with TRBJ1-6, with 7 nucleotides matching TRBD1. Germline V CDR1 and CDR2: ENHRY, SYGVKD. Trimming at V came to 4 bases and at J to 4 bases, leaving 1 base not matched to a gene. The CDR3 sequence is 14 residues long. CDR3 protein: CAISAGQYNSPLHF. The CDR3 bases are TGTGCCATCAGTGCGGGACAGTATAATTCACCCCTCCACTTT.

There are a few counts of this clone. The chain joins TRBV5-5 to TRBJ2-3, with D possibly being TRBD2 (6 bases). Germline V lookup: CDR1 SGHKS, CDR2 YYEKEE (reference sequence). CDR3 length equals 15 residues. With 4 bases removed from V and 1 base from J, the gap between germline ends came to 13 bases. The CDR3 DNA follows: TGTGCCAGCAGCCCCATAGCGGCCCGCACAGATACGCAGTATTTT. Translating it yields CASSPIAARTDTQYF.

The chain has TRBV7-9 and TRBJ1-1; D is uncertain. The CDR3 consists of 13 residues. The V and J ends lost 7 bases and 0 bases respectively, with 9 bases between them. Germline V lookup: CDR1 SEHNR, CDR2 FQNEAQ (reference sequence). The CDR3 region has the DNA TGTGCCAGCACCGGAGAGGTGAACACTGAAGCTTTCTTT. Amino acids: CASTGEVNTEAFF. Looking up the rest from reference TRBV7-9 and TRBJ1-1 gives the full variable domain: DTGVSQNPRHKITKRGQNVTFRCDPISEHNRLYWYRQTLGQGPEFLTYFQNEAQLEKSRLLSDRFSAERPKGSFSTLEIQRTEQGDSAMYLCASTGEVNTEAFFGQGTRLTVV.

The V call is TRBV7-3, the J call TRBJ2-3, with D possibly matching TRBD2 (6 bases). Germline loops: CDR1 SGHTA, CDR2 FQGTGA. The CDR3 runs to 14 residues. The germline V and J ends were trimmed by 1 base and 5 bases, with 10 bases remaining between them. CDR3 bases: TGTGCCAGCAGCTTAATGGGGGGAAAAGATACGCAGTATTTT. It is translated as CASSLMGGKDTQYF.